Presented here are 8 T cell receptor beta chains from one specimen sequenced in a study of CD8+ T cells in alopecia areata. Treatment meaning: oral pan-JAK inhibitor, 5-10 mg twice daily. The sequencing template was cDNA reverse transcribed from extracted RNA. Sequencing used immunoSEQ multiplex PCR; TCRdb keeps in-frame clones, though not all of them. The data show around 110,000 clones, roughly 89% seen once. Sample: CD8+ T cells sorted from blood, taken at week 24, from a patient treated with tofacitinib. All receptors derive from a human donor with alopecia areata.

The CDR3 sequence: CSVPLGYGYTF. The CDR3 DNA reads TGCAGCGTTCCATTGGGCTATGGCTACACCTTC. This chain links TRBV29-1 with TRBJ1-2; D is ambiguous. Trimming removed 5 bases from V and 4 bases from J, with 8 bases in between. The germline V gene encodes CDR1 SQVTM and CDR2 ANQGSEA. This CDR3 has 11 amino acids.

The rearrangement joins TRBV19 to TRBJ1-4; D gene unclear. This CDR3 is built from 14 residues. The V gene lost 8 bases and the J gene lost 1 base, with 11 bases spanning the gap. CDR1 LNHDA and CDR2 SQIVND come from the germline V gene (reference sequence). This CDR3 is CASHLLRTNEKLFF. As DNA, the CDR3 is TGTGCCAGTCACCTCCTGAGAACTAATGAAAAACTGTTTTTT.

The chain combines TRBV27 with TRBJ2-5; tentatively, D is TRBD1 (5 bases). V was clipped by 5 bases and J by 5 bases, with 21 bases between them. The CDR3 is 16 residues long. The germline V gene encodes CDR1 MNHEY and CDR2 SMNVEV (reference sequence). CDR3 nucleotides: TGTGCCAGCAGTCCCTTGGACCTAGTTGGGGCGGAGACCCAGTACTTC. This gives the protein CASSPLDLVGAETQYF.

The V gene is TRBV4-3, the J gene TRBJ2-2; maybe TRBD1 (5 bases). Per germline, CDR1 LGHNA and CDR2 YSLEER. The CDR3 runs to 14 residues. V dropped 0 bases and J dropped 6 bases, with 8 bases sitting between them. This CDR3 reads CASSQEQAPGELFF. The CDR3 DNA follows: TGCGCCAGCAGCCAAGAACAGGCTCCCGGGGAGCTGTTTTTT.

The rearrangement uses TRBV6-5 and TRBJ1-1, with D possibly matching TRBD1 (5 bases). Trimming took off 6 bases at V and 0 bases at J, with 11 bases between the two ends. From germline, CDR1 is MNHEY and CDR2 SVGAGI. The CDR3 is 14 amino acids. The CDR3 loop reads CASRRGYMNTEAFF. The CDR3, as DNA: TGTGCCAGCAGGAGGGGATACATGAACACTGAAGCTTTCTTT.

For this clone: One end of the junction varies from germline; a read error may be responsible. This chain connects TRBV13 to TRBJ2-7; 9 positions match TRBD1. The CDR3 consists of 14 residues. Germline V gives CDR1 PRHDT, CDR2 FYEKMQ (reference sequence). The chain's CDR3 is CASSIGTGTFEQYF. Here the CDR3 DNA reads TGTGCCAGCAGCATAGGGACAGGGACTTTCGAGCAGTACTTC.

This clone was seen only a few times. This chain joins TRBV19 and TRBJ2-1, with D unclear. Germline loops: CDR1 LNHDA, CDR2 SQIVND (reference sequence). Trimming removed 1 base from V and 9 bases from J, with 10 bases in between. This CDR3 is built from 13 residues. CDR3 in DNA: TGTGCCAGTAGTATAGGGGCTTTACGTGAGCAGTTCTTC. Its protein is CASSIGALREQFF.

DNA for the CDR3: TGTGCCAGCAGGACTAGCGGGGGGGCCTACAATGAGCAGTTCTTC. Residues: CASRTSGGAYNEQFF. The rearrangement joins TRBV5-6 to TRBJ2-1, with 14 bases matching TRBD2. This CDR3 has 15 amino acids. Germline CDR1 SGHDT, CDR2 YYEEEE. Trimming removed 5 bases from V and 2 bases from J; junction bases left unmatched: 0.